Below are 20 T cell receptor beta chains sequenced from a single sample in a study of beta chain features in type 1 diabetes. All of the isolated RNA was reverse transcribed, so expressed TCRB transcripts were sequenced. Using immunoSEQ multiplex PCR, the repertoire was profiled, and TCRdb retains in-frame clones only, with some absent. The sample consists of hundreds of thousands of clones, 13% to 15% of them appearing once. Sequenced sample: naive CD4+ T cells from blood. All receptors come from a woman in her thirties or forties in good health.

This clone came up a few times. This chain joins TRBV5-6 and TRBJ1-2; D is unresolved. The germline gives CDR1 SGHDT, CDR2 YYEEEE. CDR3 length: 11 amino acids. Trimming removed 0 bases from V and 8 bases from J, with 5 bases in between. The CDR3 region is CASSLGPGYTF. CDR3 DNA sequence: TGTGCCAGCAGCTTGGGGCCAGGCTACACCTTC.

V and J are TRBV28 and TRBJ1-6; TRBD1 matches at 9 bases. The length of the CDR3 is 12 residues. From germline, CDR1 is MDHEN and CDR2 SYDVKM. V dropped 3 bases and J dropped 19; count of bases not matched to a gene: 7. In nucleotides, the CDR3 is TGTGCCAGCAGTTTGCCGGGACAGGGAAAACACTTT. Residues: CASSLPGQGKHF.

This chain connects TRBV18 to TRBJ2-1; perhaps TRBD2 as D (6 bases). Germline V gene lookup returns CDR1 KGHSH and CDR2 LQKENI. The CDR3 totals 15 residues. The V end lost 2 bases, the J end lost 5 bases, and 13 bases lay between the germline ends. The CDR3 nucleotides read TGTGCCAGCTCACCAGGGCGCGGGGAAAACAATGAGCAGTTCTTC. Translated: CASSPGRGENNEQFF.

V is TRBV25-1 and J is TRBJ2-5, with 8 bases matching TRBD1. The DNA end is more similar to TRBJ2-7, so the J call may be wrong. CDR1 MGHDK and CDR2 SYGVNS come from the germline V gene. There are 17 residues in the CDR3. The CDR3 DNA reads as TGTGCCAGCAGTGACCCCGTCAGGGGGCGGAAAGTATACGAGCAGTACTTC. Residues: CASSDPVRGRKVYEQYF.

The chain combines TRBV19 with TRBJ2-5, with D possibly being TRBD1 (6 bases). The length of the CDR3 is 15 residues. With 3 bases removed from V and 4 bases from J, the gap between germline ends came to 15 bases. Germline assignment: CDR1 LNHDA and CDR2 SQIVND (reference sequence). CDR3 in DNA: TGTGCCAGTAGTATCCCGGGGAGCAGGGGAGAGACCCAGTACTTC. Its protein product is CASSIPGSRGETQYF.

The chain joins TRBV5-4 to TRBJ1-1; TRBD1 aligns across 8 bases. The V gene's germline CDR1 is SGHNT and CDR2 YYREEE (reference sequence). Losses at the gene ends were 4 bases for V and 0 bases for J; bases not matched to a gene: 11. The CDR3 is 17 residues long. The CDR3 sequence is CASSHVPRGHMNTEAFF. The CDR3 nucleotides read TGTGCCAGCAGCCATGTTCCCAGGGGGCACATGAACACTGAAGCTTTCTTT.

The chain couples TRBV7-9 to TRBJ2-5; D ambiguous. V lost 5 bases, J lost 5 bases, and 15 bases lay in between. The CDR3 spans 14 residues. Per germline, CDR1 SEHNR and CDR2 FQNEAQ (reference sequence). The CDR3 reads CASSPMGLSETQYF. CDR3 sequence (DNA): TGTGCCAGCAGCCCAATGGGCCTGAGCGAGACCCAGTACTTC.

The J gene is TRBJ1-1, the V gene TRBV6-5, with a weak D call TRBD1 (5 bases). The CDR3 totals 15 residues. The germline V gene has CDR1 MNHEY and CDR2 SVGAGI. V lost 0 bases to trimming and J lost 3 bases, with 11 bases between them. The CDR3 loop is CASSYSGEAYTEAFF. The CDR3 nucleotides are TGTGCCAGCAGTTACTCAGGGGAGGCGTACACTGAAGCTTTCTTT.

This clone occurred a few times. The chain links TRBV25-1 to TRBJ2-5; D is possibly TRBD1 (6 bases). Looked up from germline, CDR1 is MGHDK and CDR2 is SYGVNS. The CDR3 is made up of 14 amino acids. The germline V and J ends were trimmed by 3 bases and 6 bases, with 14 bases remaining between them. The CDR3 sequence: CASSDPRGDKTQYF. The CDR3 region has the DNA TGTGCCAGCAGTGACCCCAGGGGAGACAAGACCCAGTACTTC.

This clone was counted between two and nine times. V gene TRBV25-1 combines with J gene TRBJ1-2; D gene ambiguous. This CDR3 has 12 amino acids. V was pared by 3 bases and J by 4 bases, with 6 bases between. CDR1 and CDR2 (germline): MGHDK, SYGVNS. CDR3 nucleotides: TGTGCCAGCAGTGATCCATTCTATGGCTACACCTTC. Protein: CASSDPFYGYTF.

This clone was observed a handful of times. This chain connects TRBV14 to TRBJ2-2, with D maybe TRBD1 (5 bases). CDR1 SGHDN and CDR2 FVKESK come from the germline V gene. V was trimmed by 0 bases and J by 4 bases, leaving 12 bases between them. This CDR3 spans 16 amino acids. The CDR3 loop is CASSQDRVWVTGELFF. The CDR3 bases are TGTGCCAGCAGCCAAGACAGGGTTTGGGTCACCGGGGAGCTGTTTTTT.

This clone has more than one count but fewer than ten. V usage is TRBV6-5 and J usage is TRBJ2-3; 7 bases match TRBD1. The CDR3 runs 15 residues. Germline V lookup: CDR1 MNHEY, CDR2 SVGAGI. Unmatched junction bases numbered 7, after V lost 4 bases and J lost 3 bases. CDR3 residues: CASSSQGKGTDTQYF. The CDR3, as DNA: TGTGCCAGCAGTTCACAGGGGAAAGGGACAGATACGCAGTATTTT.

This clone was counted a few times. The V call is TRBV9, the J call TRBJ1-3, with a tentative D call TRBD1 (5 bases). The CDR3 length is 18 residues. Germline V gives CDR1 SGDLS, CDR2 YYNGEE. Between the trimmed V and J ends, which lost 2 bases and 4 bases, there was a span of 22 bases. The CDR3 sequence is CASSVQVSAASGGNTIYF. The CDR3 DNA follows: TGTGCCAGCAGCGTCCAGGTCTCCGCCGCCTCAGGGGGAAACACCATATATTTT.

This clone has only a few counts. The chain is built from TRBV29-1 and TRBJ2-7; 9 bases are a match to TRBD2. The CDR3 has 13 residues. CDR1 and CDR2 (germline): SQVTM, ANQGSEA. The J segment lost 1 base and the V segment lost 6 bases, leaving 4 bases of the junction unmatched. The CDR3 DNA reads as TGCAGCGTATACCTAGCGGGGTCCTACGAGCAGTACTTC. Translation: CSVYLAGSYEQYF.

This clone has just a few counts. The CDR3 bases are TGTGCCAGCAGCTTACCCAAAGGGCAGGGGGTCGGAGAGCAGTACTTC. This gives the protein CASSLPKGQGVGEQYF. The J gene is TRBJ2-7, the V gene TRBV7-2, with 7 bases aligning to TRBD1. The V gene end was trimmed by 2 bases and the J gene end by 7 bases; junction bases not matched to a gene: 14. The CDR3 spans 16 residues. The germline gives CDR1 SGHTA, CDR2 FQGNSA.

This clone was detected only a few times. In nucleotides, the CDR3 is TGTGCCAGTTACGACAGGGTTGGGGCCAACGTCCTGACTTTC. Its protein is CASYDRVGANVLTF. The J gene is TRBJ2-6, the V gene TRBV19, with TRBD1 matching over 7 bases. The germline V gene has CDR1 LNHDA and CDR2 SQIVND (reference sequence). With 8 bases clipped from V and 3 bases from J, the junction kept 4 bases outside the gene matches. The CDR3 loop spans 14 amino acids.

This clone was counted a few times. CDR3 nucleotides: TGCGCCAGCAGCTTGGCCAAAGGGGACACTGATAATTCACCCCTCCACTTT. Translating gives CASSLAKGDTDNSPLHF. The rearrangement joins TRBV5-1 to TRBJ1-6; maybe TRBD1 (6 bases). Trimming removed 0 bases at V and 5 bases at J, with 15 bases between. The germline V gene encodes CDR1 SGHRS and CDR2 YFSETQ. This CDR3 contains 17 residues.

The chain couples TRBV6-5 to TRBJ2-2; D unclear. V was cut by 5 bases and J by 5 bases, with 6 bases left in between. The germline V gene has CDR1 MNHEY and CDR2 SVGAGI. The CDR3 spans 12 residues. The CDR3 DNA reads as TGTGCCAGCAGTCTTTTTACCGGGGAGCTGTTTTTT. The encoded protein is CASSLFTGELFF.

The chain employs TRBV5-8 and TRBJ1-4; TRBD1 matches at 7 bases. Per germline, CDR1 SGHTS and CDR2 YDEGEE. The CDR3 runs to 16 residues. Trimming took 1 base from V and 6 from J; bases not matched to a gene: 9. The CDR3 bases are TGTGCCAGCAGCTTGTACGTCAGGGGGTTGGATGAAAAACTGTTTTTT. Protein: CASSLYVRGLDEKLFF.

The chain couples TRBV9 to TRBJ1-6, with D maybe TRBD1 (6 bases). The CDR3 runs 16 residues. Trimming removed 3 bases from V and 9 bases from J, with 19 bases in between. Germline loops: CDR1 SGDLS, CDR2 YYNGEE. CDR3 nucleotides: TGTGCCAGCAGCGGCAGTACAGGGCTATCGGGTTCACCCCTCCACTTT. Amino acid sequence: CASSGSTGLSGSPLHF.